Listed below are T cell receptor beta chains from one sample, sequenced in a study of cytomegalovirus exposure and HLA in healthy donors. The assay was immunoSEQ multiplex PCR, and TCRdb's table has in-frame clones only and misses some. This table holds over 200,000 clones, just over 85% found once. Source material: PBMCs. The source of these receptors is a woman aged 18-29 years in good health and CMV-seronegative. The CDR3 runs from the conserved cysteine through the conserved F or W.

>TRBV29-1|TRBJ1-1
CSVEVQGVRTEAFF
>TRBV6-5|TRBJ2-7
CASSYGQGLEQYF
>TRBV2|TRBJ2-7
CASVGGGDRGREQYF
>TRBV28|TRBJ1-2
CASSFAVNYGYTF
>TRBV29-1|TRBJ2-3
CSVLGQGADTQYF
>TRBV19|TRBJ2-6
CASSIGAGKRGANVLTF
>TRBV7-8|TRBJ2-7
CASSKQREAGYEQYF
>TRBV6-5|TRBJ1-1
CASSYIGSTEAFF
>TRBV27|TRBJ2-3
CASSLTDTQYF
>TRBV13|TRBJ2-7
CASSPSTSGSVYEQYF
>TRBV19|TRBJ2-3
CASSSGGADTQYF
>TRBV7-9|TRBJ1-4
CASSLVGLNEKLFF
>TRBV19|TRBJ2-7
CASSNTGTGDPYEQYF
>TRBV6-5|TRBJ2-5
CASSRRGGDLETQYF
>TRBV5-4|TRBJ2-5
CASSRDRGLSWSQYF
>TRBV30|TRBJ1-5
CAWARGKQPQHF
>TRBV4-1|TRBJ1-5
CASSPGTGGTSNQPQHF
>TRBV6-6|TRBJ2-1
CASSFTGTVSNEQFF
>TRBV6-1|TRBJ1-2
CASREGRGFGYTF
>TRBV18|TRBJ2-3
CASSPDSGTVDTQYF
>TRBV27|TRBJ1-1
CASTDTEAFF
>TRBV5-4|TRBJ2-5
CASSLGAPRETQYF
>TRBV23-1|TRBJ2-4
CASSQCPPRELGHIQYF
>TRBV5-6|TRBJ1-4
CASSLGLNEKLFF
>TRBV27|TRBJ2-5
CASSLSMQDSRVTQYF
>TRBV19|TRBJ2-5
CASSLLAGGRETQYF
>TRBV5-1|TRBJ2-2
CASSLVTTNTGELFF
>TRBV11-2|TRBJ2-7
CASSFLSGVSSYEQYF
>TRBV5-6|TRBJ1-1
CASSLPEGGGDTEAFF
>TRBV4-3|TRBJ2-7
CASSQDLAGNYEQYF
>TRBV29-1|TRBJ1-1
CSVGQNTEAFF
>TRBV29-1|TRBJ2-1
CSVDTDEQFF
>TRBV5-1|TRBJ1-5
CASSPMGQSNQPQHF
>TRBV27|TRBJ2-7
CASSAHLASYEQYF
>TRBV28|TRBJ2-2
CASSFVGTGVTGELFF
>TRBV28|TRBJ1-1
CATTLHRGMGTEAFF
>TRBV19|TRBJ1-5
CASSPYSNQPQHF
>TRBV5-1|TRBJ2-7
CASSVGSSGGSYEQYF
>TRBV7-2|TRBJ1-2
CASSLAGVDYGYTF
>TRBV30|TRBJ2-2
CAWSSLVGRETGELFF
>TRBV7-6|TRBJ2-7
CARERTSGPSYEQYF
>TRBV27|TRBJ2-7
CASSLGQIYEQYF
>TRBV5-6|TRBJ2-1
CASSFRGPSSYNEQFF
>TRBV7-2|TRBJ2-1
CASSLGGSRYNEQFF
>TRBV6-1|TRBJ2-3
CASSLTSGSGDTQYF
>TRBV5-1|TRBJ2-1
CASSVLLAGGYNEQFF
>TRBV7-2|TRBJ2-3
CASSSGGRVDTQYF
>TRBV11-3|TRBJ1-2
CASRWSGQGNGYTF
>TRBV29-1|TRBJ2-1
CSATGVHNEQFF
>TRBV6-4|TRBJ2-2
CASSDTGDTGELFF
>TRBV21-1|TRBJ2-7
CASSNSSRQYF
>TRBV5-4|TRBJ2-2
CASSELAARNTGELFF
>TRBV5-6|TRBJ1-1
CASSLDRNTEAFF
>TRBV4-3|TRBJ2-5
CASSQERGGRGTETQYF
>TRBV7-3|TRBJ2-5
CASSSLVGGTQYF
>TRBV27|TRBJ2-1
CASSFQSGTSGPNEQFF
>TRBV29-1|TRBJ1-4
CSVADSANEKLFF
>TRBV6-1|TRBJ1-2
CASSEFQGPRYGYTF
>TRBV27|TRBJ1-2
CASSLIGRDRAYTF